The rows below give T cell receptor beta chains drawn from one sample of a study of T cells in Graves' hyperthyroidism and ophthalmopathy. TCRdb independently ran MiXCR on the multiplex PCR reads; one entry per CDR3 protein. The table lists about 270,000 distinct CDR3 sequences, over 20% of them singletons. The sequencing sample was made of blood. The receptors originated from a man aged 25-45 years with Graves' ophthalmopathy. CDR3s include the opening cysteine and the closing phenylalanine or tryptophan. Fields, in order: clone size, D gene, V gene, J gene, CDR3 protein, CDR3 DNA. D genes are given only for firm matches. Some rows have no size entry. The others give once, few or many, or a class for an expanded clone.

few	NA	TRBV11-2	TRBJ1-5	CASSPGMNQPQHF	TGTGCCAGCAGCCCCGGGATGAATCAGCCCCAGCATTTT
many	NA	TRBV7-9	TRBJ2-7	CASSFGQPSYEQYF	TGTGCCAGCAGCTTTGGACAGCCCTCCTACGAGCAGTACTTC
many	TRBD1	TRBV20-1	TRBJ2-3	CSAFPTGQGLTDTQYF	TGCAGTGCCTTCCCAACGGGACAGGGCCTCACAGATACGCAGTATTTT
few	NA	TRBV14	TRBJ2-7	CASSQEAGYYYEQYF	TGTGCCAGCAGCCAAGAAGCAGGGTACTACTACGAGCAGTACTTC
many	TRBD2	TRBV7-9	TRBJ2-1	CASSLSPAGGNEQFF	TGTGCCAGCAGCCTCTCTCCGGCGGGGGGGAATGAGCAGTTCTTC
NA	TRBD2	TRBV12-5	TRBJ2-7	CASGLAGGTSIYEQYF	TGTGCTAGTGGTTTGGCCGGGGGGACTAGCATATACGAGCAGTACTTC
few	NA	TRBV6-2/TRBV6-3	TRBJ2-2	CASSYLAPGRSNTGELFF	TGTGCCAGCAGTTACTTAGCCCCGGGCAGATCGAACACCGGGGAGCTGTTTTTT
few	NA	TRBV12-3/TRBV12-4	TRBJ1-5	CASSLGPHGSNQPQHF	TGTGCCAGCAGTTTAGGGCCCCATGGGAGCAATCAGCCCCAGCATTTT
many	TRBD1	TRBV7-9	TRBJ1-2	CASSLTGGYGYTF	TGTGCCAGCAGCTTAACAGGGGGCTATGGCTACACCTTC
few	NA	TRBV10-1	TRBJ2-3	CASSESGMRADTQYF	TGCGCCAGCAGTGAATCGGGAATGAGGGCAGATACGCAGTATTTT
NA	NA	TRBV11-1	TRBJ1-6	CASSLGVGGNSPLHF	TGTGCCAGCAGCTTAGGCGTGGGAGGGAATTCACCCCTCCACTTT
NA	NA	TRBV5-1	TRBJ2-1	CASYSGRGPSTNEQFF	TGCGCCAGCTACTCTGGTCGGGGCCCCAGTACGAATGAGCAGTTCTTC
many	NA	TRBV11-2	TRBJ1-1	CASSPTFIAGPRDTEAFF	TGTGCCAGCAGCCCAACCTTTATCGCGGGCCCGCGGGACACTGAAGCTTTCTTT
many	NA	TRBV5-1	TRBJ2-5	CASSFNGPYQETQYF	TGCGCCAGCAGCTTCAACGGCCCGTACCAAGAGACCCAGTACTTC
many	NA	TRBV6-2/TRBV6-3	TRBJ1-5	CASRLTKGQPQHF	TGTGCCAGCAGATTAACCAAGGGGCAGCCCCAGCATTTT
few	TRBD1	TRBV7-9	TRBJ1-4	CASSQDRSNEKLFF	TGTGCCAGCAGCCAGGACAGGTCTAATGAAAAACTGTTTTTT
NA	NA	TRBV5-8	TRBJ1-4	CASSLEGHANEKLFF	TGTGCCAGCAGCTTGGAGGGACACGCTAATGAAAAACTGTTTTTT
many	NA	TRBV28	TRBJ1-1	CATTFMNTEAFF	TGTGCCACCACATTCATGAACACTGAAGCTTTCTTT
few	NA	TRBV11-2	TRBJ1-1	CASSLDAIFGEAFF	TGTGCCAGCAGCTTAGACGCCATTTTTGGGGAAGCTTTCTTT
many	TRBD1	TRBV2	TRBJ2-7	CASSETGFEQYF	TGTGCCAGCAGTGAGACAGGGTTCGAGCAGTACTTC
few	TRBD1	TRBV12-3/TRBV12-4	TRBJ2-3	CASSLQLRGTGGAGTDTQYF	TGTGCCAGCAGTTTGCAGCTCCGCGGGACAGGGGGCGCGGGCACAGATACGCAGTATTTT
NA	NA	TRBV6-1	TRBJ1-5	CASSLTADSNQPQHF	TGTGCCAGCAGTCTCACAGCAGATAGCAATCAGCCCCAGCATTTT
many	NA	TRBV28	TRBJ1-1	CASSPGPRDTEAFF	TGTGCCAGCAGCCCGGGCCCCAGGGACACTGAAGCTTTCTTT
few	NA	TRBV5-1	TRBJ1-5	CASSRNGDSNQPQHF	TGCGCCAGCAGCAGGAACGGGGATAGCAATCAGCCCCAGCATTTT
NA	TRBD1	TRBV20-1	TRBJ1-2	CSARWSGGNYGYTF	TGCAGTGCTAGATGGTCAGGGGGTAACTATGGCTACACCTTC
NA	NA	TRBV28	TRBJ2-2	CASSLRGLNTGELFF	TGTGCCAGCAGTTTACGCGGGCTTAACACCGGGGAGCTGTTTTTT
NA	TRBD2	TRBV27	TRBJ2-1	CASRPLGLAGGRNVHNGQFF	TGTGCCAGCAGGCCCCTTGGACTAGCGGGAGGGCGGAATGTCCACAATGGGCAGTTCTTC
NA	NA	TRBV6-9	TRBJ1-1	CASSYLGRLNTEACF	TGTGCCAGCAGTTACTTAGGGAGGTTGAACACTGAAGCTTGCTTT
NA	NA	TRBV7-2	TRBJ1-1	CASSLRHGNTEAFF	TGTGCCAGCAGCTTGAGACACGGGAACACTGAAGCTTTCTTT
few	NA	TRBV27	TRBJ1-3	CASSSRTHISGNTIYF	TGTGCCAGCAGTTCCCGGACACATATCTCTGGAAACACCATATATTTT
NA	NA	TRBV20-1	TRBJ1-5	CSATGQINQPQHF	TGCAGTGCGACCGGACAGATCAATCAGCCCCAGCATTTT
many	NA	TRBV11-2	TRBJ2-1	CASSPSPGSTNHNEQFF	TGTGCCAGCAGCCCGAGTCCCGGGAGCACAAACCACAATGAGCAGTTCTTC
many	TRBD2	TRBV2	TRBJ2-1	CASRQRASGIFYNEQFF	TGTGCCAGCAGGCAGAGGGCTAGCGGGATTTTCTACAATGAGCAGTTCTTC
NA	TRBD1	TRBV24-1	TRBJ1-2	CATSDGQGADGYTF	TGTGCCACCAGTGATGGACAGGGGGCTGATGGCTACACCTTC
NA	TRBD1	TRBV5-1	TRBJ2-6	CASSLVGDSGANVLTF	TGCGCCAGCAGCTTGGTGGGGGACAGTGGGGCCAACGTCCTGACTTTC
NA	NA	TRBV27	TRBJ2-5	CASSLSRGPPGETQYF	TGTGCCAGCAGTTTATCGCGGGGCCCCCCCGGGGAGACCCAGTACTTC
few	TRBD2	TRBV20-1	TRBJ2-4	CSARNPNAGVLNIQYF	TGCAGTGCTAGAAACCCTAACGCGGGAGTGCTGAACATTCAGTACTTC
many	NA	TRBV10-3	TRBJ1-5	CAISEGGQGSNQPQHF	TGTGCCATCAGTGAAGGAGGGCAGGGAAGCAATCAGCCCCAGCATTTT
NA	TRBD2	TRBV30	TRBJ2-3	CAWSVLEGGRSDTQYF	TGTGCCTGGAGTGTACTCGAGGGAGGGCGATCAGATACGCAGTATTTT
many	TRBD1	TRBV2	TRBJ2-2	CASSSQGVGAGELFF	TGTGCCAGCAGTTCTCAGGGGGTGGGAGCCGGGGAGCTGTTTTTT
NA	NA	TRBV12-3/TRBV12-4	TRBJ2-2	CASSPNRAGTGELFF	TGTGCCAGCAGTCCTAACAGGGCTGGGACCGGGGAGCTGTTTTTT